This record concerns one T cell receptor beta chain sequence. As yet, its antigen is unknown. The data were obtained in a study of shared clonotypes between healthy human individuals. In the naive CD8 group, cells lacked CD45RO and were positively selected for CCR7, so terminally differentiated effector memory CD45RA+ cells were left out. Assay used: immunoSEQ multiplex PCR; TCRdb lists only in-frame clones, some missing. The repertoire has 2 million to 2.5 million clones, just under 95% of them found once; the top ten carry roughly 1%. The germline gives CDR1 SGDLS, CDR2 YYNGEE. The V and J ends lost 2 bases and 6 bases respectively, with 11 bases between them. The CDR3 is 14 residues long. General study points: It was the few donors that limited the genetic and exposure-history diversity represented.

Material for sequencing was naive CD8+ T cells sorted from blood. This receptor was identified in a man aged 18 to 35 in good health. This rearrangement joins TRBV9 to TRBJ2-2; perhaps D is TRBD1 or TRBD2 (5 bases each). The CDR3 reads CASSVFGDPGELFF. The CDR3 DNA sequence: TGTGCCAGCAGCGTCTTTGGGGACCCCGGGGAGCTGTTTTTT.